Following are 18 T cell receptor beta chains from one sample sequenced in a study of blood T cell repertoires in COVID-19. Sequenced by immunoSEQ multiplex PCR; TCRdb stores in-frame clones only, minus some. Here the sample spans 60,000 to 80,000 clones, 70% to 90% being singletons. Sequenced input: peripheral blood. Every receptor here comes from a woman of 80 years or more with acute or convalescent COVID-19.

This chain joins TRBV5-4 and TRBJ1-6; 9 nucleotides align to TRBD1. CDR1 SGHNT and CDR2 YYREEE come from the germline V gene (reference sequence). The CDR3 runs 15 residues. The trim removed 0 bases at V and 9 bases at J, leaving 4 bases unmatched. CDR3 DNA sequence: TGTGCCAGCAGCTTGGTGGGACAGGGCCCTTCACCCCTCCACTTT. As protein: CASSLVGQGPSPLHF.

In nucleotides, the CDR3 is TGTGCCTGCAGTTGGGGGGGGAACGCAGATACGCAGTATTTT. Its protein is CACSWGGNADTQYF. This rearrangement joins TRBV19 to TRBJ2-3, with 7 bases fitting TRBD2. In germline, CDR1 is LNHDA, CDR2 SQIVND (reference sequence). The CDR3 has 14 residues. V shed 11 bases, J shed 4 bases, and the junction held 12 bases outside the gene matches. Full variable domain (rest looked up from reference TRBV19 and TRBJ2-3): DGGITQSPKYLFRKEGQNVTLSCEQNLNHDAMYWYRQDPGQGLRLIYYSQIVNDFQKGDIAEGYSVSREKKESFPLTVTSAQKNPTAFYLCACSWGGNADTQYFGPGTRLTVL.

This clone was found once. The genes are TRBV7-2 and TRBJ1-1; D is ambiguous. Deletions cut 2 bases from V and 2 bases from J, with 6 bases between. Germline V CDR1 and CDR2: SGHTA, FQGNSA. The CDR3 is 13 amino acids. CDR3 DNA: TGTGCCAGCAGCTTAAACAAAAACACTGAAGCTTTCTTT. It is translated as CASSLNKNTEAFF.

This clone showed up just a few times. The CDR3 here is CASSTAPLVAFSGANVLTF. CDR3 in DNA: TGTGCCAGCAGCACCGCCCCGTTAGTCGCTTTCTCTGGGGCCAACGTCCTGACTTTC. The J gene is TRBJ2-6, the V gene TRBV11-2; D gene uncertain. CDR3 length equals 19 residues. Trimming took off 5 bases at V and 0 bases at J, with 20 bases between the two ends. Germline loops: CDR1 SGHAT, CDR2 FQNNGV.

The CDR3 loop reads CASSQGMNTEAFF. Written as DNA, the CDR3 is TGTGCCAGCTCACAGGGGATGAACACTGAAGCTTTCTTT. The V and J genes are TRBV18 and TRBJ1-1; the D gene is possibly TRBD1 (5 bases). Looked up from germline, CDR1 is KGHSH and CDR2 is LQKENI. The V gene lost 4 bases and the J gene lost 0 bases, with 6 bases spanning the gap. The CDR3 spans 13 residues.

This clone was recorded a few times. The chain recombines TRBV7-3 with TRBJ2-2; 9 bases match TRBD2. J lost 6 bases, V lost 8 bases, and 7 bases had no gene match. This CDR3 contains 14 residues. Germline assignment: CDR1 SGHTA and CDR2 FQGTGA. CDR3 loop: CASGGGRAPGELFF. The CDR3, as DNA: TGTGCCAGCGGCGGCGGGAGGGCCCCCGGGGAGCTGTTTTTT.

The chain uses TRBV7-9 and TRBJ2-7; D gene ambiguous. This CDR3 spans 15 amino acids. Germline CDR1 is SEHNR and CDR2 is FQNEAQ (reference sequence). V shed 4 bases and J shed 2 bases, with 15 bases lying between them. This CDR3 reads CASSSLQSLTYEQYF. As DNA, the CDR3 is TGTGCCAGCAGCTCCCTGCAGTCTTTAACCTACGAGCAGTACTTC.

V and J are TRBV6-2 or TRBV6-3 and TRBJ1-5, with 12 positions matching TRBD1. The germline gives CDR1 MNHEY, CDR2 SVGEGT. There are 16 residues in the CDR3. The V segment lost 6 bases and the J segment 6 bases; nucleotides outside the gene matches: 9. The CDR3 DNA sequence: TGTGCCAGCAGGCCTATGGGACAGGGGGCGATTCAGCCCCAGCATTTT. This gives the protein CASRPMGQGAIQPQHF.

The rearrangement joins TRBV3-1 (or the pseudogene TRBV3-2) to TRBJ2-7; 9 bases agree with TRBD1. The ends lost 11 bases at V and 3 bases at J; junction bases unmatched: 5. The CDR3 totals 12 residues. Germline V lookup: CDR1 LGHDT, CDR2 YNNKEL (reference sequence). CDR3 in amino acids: CASTGGFYEQYF. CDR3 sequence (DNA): TGTGCCTCGACAGGGGGGTTCTACGAGCAGTACTTC.

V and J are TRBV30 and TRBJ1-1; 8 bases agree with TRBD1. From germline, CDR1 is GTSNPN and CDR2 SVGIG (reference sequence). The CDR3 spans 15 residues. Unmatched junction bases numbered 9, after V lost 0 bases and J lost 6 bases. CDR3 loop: CAWSVPAGGASEAFF. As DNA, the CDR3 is TGTGCCTGGAGTGTCCCGGCAGGGGGCGCTTCTGAAGCTTTCTTT.

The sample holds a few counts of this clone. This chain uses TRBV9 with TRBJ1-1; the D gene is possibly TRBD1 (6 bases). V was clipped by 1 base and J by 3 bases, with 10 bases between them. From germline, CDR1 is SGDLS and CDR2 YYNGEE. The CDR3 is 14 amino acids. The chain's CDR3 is CASSVSPGDTEAFF. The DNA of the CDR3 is TGTGCCAGCAGCGTAAGTCCAGGGGACACTGAAGCTTTCTTT.

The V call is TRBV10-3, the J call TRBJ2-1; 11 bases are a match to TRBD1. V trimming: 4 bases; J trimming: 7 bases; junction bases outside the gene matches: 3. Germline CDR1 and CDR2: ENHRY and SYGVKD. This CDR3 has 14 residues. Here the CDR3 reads CAISAGQGGNEQFF. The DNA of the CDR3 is TGTGCCATCAGTGCGGGACAGGGGGGGAATGAGCAGTTCTTC.

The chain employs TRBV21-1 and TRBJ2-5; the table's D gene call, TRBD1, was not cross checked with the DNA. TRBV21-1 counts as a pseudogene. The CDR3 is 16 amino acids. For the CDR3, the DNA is TGTGCCAGCAGCAAACCACTCAGGGGCAACGAGGAGACCCAGTACTTC. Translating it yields CASSKPLRGNEETQYF.

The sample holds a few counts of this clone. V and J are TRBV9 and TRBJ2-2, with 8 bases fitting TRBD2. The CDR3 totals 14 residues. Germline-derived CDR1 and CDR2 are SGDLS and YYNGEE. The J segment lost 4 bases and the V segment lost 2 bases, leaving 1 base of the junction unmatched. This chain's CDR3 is CASSVGTSTGELFF. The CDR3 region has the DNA TGTGCCAGCAGCGTGGGGACTAGCACCGGGGAGCTGTTTTTT.

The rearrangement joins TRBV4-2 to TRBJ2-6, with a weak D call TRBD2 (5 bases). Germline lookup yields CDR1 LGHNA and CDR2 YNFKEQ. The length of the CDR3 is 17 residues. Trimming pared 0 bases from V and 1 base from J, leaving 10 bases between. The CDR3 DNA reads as TGTGCCAGCAGCCAAGATAGCCGGGGATCTGGGGCCAACGTCCTGACTTTC. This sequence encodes CASSQDSRGSGANVLTF.

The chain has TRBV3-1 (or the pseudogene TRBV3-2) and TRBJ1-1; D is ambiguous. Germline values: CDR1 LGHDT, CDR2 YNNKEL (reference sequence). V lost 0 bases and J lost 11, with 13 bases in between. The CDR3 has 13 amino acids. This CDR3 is CASSQDSARRAFF. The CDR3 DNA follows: TGTGCCAGCAGCCAAGATTCGGCCAGGAGGGCTTTCTTT.

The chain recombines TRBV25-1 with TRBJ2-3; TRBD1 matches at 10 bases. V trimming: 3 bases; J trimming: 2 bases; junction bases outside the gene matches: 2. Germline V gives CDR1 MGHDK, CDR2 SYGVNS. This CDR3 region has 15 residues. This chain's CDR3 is CASSEGQGNTDTQYF. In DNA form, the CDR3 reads TGTGCCAGCAGTGAGGGACAGGGGAACACAGATACGCAGTATTTT.

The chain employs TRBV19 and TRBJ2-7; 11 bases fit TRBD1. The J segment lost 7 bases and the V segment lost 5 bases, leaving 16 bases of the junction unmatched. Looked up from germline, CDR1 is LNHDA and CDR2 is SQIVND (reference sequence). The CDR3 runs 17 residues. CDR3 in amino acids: CASSSSSSGQGAREQYF. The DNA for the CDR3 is TGTGCCAGTAGTTCATCGTCTTCAGGACAGGGGGCGAGGGAGCAGTACTTC.